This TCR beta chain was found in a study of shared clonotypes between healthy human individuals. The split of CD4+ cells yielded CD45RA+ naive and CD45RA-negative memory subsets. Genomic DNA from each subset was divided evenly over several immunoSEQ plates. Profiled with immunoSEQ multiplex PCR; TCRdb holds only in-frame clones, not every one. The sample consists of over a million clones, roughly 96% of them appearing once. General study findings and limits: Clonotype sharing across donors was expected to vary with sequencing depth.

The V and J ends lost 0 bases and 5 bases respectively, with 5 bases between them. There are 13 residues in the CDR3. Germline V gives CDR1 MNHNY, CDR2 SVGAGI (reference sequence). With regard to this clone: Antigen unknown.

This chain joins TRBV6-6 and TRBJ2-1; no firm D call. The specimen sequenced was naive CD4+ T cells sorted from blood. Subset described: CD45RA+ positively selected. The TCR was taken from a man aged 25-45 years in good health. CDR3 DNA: TGTGCCAGCAGTTACTCCCAGAACAATGAGCAGTTCTTC. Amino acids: CASSYSQNNEQFF.